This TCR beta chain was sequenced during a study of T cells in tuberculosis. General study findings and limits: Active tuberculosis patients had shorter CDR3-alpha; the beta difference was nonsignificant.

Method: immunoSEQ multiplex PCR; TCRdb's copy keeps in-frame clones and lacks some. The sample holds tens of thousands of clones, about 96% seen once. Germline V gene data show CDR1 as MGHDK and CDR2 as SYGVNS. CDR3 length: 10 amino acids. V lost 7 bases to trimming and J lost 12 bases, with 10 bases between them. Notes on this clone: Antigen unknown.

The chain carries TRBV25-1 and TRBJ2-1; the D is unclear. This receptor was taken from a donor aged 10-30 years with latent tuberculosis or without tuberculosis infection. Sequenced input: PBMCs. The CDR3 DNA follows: TGTGCCAGCATGAGCGTTAGGCAGTTCTTC. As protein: CASMSVRQFF.